Listed here are 22 T cell receptor beta chains from one sample, sequenced in a study of T cell responses to AZD1222 COVID-19 vaccine. This table comes from immunoSEQ multiplex PCR, and its TCRdb copy is limited to in-frame clones, with some not included. The sample consists of some 96,000 clones, around nine tenths of them appearing once. The sequencing here drew on peripheral blood, taken on day 0 of AZD1222 vaccination. The receptors were sampled from an adult in good health.

This rearrangement joins TRBV7-9 to TRBJ1-2; no clear D gene. V lost 5 bases, J lost 8 bases, and 21 bases lay in between. Germline CDR1 SEHNR, CDR2 FQNEAQ (reference sequence). The CDR3 totals 15 residues. CDR3 amino acids: CASSGSSGFPHGYTF. CDR3 DNA sequence: TGTGCCAGCAGCGGATCATCGGGCTTCCCCCACGGCTACACCTTC. The complete variable domain, with remaining parts taken from reference TRBV7-9 and TRBJ1-2, reads DTGVSQNPRHKITKRGQNVTFRCDPISEHNRLYWYRQTLGQGPEFLTYFQNEAQLEKSRLLSDRFSAERPKGSFSTLEIQRTEQGDSAMYLCASSGSSGFPHGYTFGSGTRLTVV.

The chain combines TRBV18 with TRBJ1-1; weak D call: TRBD1 (6 bases). V was pared by 6 bases and J by 8 bases, with 16 bases between. The CDR3 is made up of 13 amino acids. CDR1 and CDR2 from the germline V gene are KGHSH and LQKENI. In DNA, the CDR3 is TGTGCCAGCTCCCCTAACGAGGGGGTAGAAGCTTTCTTT. It specifies CASSPNEGVEAFF.

CDR3 sequence reads: CASSLDNEGVRTEAFF. In nucleotides, the CDR3 is TGTGCCAGCAGCTTAGATAATGAGGGAGTGCGCACTGAAGCTTTCTTT. The chain carries TRBV7-8 and TRBJ1-1; D unclear. In germline, CDR1 is SGHVS, CDR2 FQNEAQ. This CDR3 is built from 16 residues. V shed 1 base and J shed 4 bases, with 16 bases lying between them.

For the CDR3, the DNA is TGTGCCAGCAGCCATTTGCAGGGGAATTCACCCCTCCACTTT. Its translation is CASSHLQGNSPLHF. The J gene is TRBJ1-6, the V gene TRBV3-1 (or the pseudogene TRBV3-2); weak D call: TRBD1 (6 bases). The germline V gene has CDR1 LGHDT and CDR2 YNNKEL (reference sequence). The V end lost 3 bases, the J end lost 7 bases, and 10 bases lay between the germline ends. The CDR3 loop spans 14 amino acids.

The chain joins TRBV7-9 to TRBJ1-4; 7 nucleotides line up with TRBD1. Germline CDR1 SEHNR, CDR2 FQNEAQ (reference sequence). This CDR3 comprises 13 residues. The junction had 6 bases not matched to a gene; V was cut back by 1 base and J by 13 bases. The CDR3: CASSLDEGARLFF. The CDR3 nucleotides read TGTGCCAGCAGCTTAGACGAGGGGGCGAGACTGTTTTTT.

The V gene is TRBV18, the J gene TRBJ2-2; TRBD1 matches at 7 bases. The CDR3 runs 16 residues. CDR1 and CDR2 (germline): KGHSH, LQKENI. Trimming cost V 1 base and J 6 bases; bases outside gene matches: 8. CDR3 sequence reads: CASSPRAQGSPGELFF. DNA of the CDR3: TGTGCCAGCTCACCACGAGCACAGGGGTCCCCCGGGGAGCTGTTTTTT.

This clone was recorded once. The gene calls are TRBV5-6 and TRBJ1-1, with no clear D. V lost 4 bases and J 1 base, leaving 11 bases between the germline ends. Germline values: CDR1 SGHDT, CDR2 YYEEEE. The CDR3 has 14 amino acids. The CDR3 nucleotides read TGTGCCAGCAGCCCGTCAGACACGAACACTGAAGCTTTCTTT. This gives the protein CASSPSDTNTEAFF. Full variable domain (missing parts from reference TRBV5-6 and TRBJ1-1): DAGVTQSPTHLIKTRGQQVTLRCSPKSGHDTVSWYQQALGQGPQFIFQYYEEEERQRGNFPDRFSGHQFPNYSSELNVNALLLGDSALYLCASSPSDTNTEAFFGQGTRLTVV.

This rearrangement joins TRBV24-1 to TRBJ2-7; D is perhaps TRBD2 (6 bases). The germline V and J ends were trimmed by 4 bases and 7 bases, with 13 bases remaining between them. Germline V gene data show CDR1 as KGHDR and CDR2 as SFDVKD. This CDR3 contains 13 residues. The CDR3 protein is CATSDRDLSEQYF. The DNA for the CDR3 is TGTGCCACCAGTGACCGGGACTTATCAGAGCAGTACTTC.

This chain links TRBV28 with TRBJ1-2; 7 bases line up with TRBD1. The CDR3 has 14 residues. V shed 6 bases and J 4 bases; nucleotides not matched to a gene: 8. Germline-derived CDR1 and CDR2 are MDHEN and SYDVKM. This chain's CDR3 is CASSLGGQIYGYTF. The CDR3, as DNA: TGTGCCAGCAGCCTCGGGGGACAGATCTATGGCTACACCTTC.

This clone occurred a few times. This rearrangement joins TRBV5-5 to TRBJ1-1; D possibly corresponds to TRBD1 (6 bases). The germline V and J ends were trimmed by 4 bases and 1 base, with 14 bases remaining between them. Germline-derived CDR1 and CDR2 are SGHKS and YYEKEE (reference sequence). This CDR3 has 15 amino acids. The CDR3, as DNA: TGTGCCAGCAGCGCCCACAGGGTGCAGAACACTGAAGCTTTCTTT. Translation: CASSAHRVQNTEAFF.

The chain combines TRBV5-4 with TRBJ2-7; D possibly corresponds to TRBD1 (5 bases). Germline CDR1 reads SGHNT; CDR2 reads YYREEE (reference sequence). The CDR3 runs 13 residues. V was pared by 7 bases and J by 4 bases, with 15 bases between. The chain's CDR3 is CASEAHPGYEQYF. CDR3 bases: TGTGCCAGCGAGGCCCACCCAGGGTACGAGCAGTACTTC.

The V and J genes are TRBV19 and TRBJ1-1; 10 bases fit TRBD1. J lost 5 bases, V lost 3 bases, and 6 bases had no gene match. The germline CDR1 and CDR2 sequences are LNHDA and SQIVND (reference sequence). The CDR3 consists of 15 residues. CDR3 sequence: CASSIGDRGRTEAFF. Written as DNA, the CDR3 is TGTGCCAGTAGTATTGGGGACAGGGGTCGGACTGAAGCTTTCTTT. Variable domain in full (rest from reference TRBV19 and TRBJ1-1): DGGITQSPKYLFRKEGQNVTLSCEQNLNHDAMYWYRQDPGQGLRLIYYSQIVNDFQKGDIAEGYSVSREKKESFPLTVTSAQKNPTAFYLCASSIGDRGRTEAFFGQGTRLTVV.

The V and J genes are TRBV3-1 (or the pseudogene TRBV3-2) and TRBJ2-7, with TRBD2 matching 9 bases. Losses at the gene ends were 4 bases for V and 0 bases for J; bases not matched to a gene: 7. The V gene's germline CDR1 is LGHDT and CDR2 YNNKEL (reference sequence). This CDR3 comprises 16 residues. CDR3 in DNA: TGTGCCAGCAGCCGGCTGACTAGCGGAAGCTCCTACGAGCAGTACTTC. As protein: CASSRLTSGSSYEQYF.

The chain employs TRBV6-5 and TRBJ2-5; maybe TRBD1 (7 bases). Trimming cost V 6 bases and J 5 bases, with 19 bases left between them. From germline, CDR1 is MNHEY and CDR2 SVGAGI. The CDR3 is 15 amino acids. CDR3 residues: CASSQGGQGVETQYF. The CDR3, as DNA: TGTGCCAGCAGCCAGGGGGGCCAGGGGGTGGAGACCCAGTACTTC.

The chain has TRBV14 and TRBJ1-4; D is uncertain. Germline V lookup: CDR1 SGHDN, CDR2 FVKESK. This CDR3 is 12 amino acids long. Trimming cost V 1 base and J 9 bases, with 6 bases left between them. In DNA form, the CDR3 reads TGTGCCAGCAGCCAAGGCGGGCAAAAACTGTTTTTT. Its protein product is CASSQGGQKLFF. The full variable domain, in which reference TRBV14 and TRBJ1-4 provide the parts outside the CDR3, is EAGVTQFPSHSVIEKGQTVTLRCDPISGHDNLYWYRRVMGKEIKFLLHFVKESKQDESGMPNNRFLAERTGGTYSTLKVQPAELEDSGVYFCASSQGGQKLFFGSGTQLSVL.

The chain recombines TRBV7-9 with TRBJ1-2, with D unclear. CDR1 is SEHNR, CDR2 FQNEAQ, per germline (reference sequence). The V end was cut by 4 bases, the J end by 0 bases, with 15 bases between. This CDR3 region has 16 residues. The CDR3 DNA follows: TGTGCCAGCAGCTCCATAGTCCCCCGGGCTAACTATGGCTACACCTTC. Protein product: CASSSIVPRANYGYTF.

V and J are TRBV10-3 and TRBJ2-1; no definite D call. The CDR3 contains 11 residues. Trimming took off 5 bases at V and 7 bases at J, with 6 bases between the two ends. Germline CDR1 ENHRY, CDR2 SYGVKD. This CDR3 is CAISTLNEQFF. In DNA, the CDR3 is TGTGCCATCAGTACTTTGAATGAGCAGTTCTTC.

The CDR3 here is CASSWGQGHSYNEQFF. For the CDR3, the DNA is TGTGCCAGCAGCTGGGGACAGGGACACTCCTACAATGAGCAGTTCTTC. This sequence joins TRBV7-6 and TRBJ2-1, with TRBD1 matching over 9 bases. The CDR3 is 16 residues long. In germline, CDR1 is SGHVS, CDR2 FNYEAQ. V was pared by 4 bases and J by 0 bases, with 4 bases of the junction left unmatched. Full variable domain (outside the CDR3, taken from reference TRBV7-6 and TRBJ2-1): GAGVSQSPRYKVTKRGQDVALRCDPISGHVSLYWYRQALGQGPEFLTYFNYEAQQDKSGLPNDRFSAERPEGSISTLTIQRTEQRDSAMYRCASSWGQGHSYNEQFFGPGTRLTVL.

The rearrangement links TRBV11-3 to TRBJ2-1, with TRBD2 matching 15 bases. This CDR3 has 18 amino acids. Unmatched junction bases numbered 14, after V lost 5 bases and J lost 9 bases. Per germline, CDR1 SGHNT and CDR2 YENEEA. The CDR3 here is CASSPKRGTSGRSIEQFF. CDR3 in DNA: TGTGCCAGCAGCCCGAAACGCGGGACTAGCGGGAGGTCGATTGAGCAGTTCTTC.

This clone was detected only once. This chain joins TRBV28 and TRBJ2-7, with D unresolved. V dropped 4 bases and J dropped 2 bases, with 12 bases sitting between them. This CDR3 spans 14 amino acids. Germline CDR1 and CDR2: MDHEN and SYDVKM. CDR3 sequence reads: CASSSHLLTYEQYF. CDR3 in DNA: TGTGCCAGCAGTTCCCACTTGTTGACCTACGAGCAGTACTTC.

In this sample, this clone turned up once. The chain employs TRBV5-1 and TRBJ2-5; 8 nucleotides line up with TRBD1. This CDR3 is built from 14 residues. The germline V gene encodes CDR1 SGHRS and CDR2 YFSETQ. Losses at the gene ends were 4 bases for V and 4 bases for J; bases not matched to a gene: 6. The CDR3 coding sequence is TGCGCCAGCAGCCTGCCAGGGGGCGTAGAGACCCAGTACTTC. It yields the protein CASSLPGGVETQYF.

The rearrangement uses TRBV20-1 and TRBJ1-1; D call uncertain. CDR1 is DFQATT and CDR2 is SNEGSKA in the germline V gene (reference sequence). Trimming removed 3 bases from V and 4 bases from J, with 18 bases in between. The CDR3 has 15 amino acids. CDR3 DNA sequence: TGCAGTGCTAGTAACATGGGAGGGTGGAGCACTGAAGCTTTCTTT. Protein: CSASNMGGWSTEAFF.